This section outlines one T cell receptor beta chain sequence together with its context. Its recognized antigen is unknown. The record has no base qualities; no much larger clone is one base away. From each donor, a single peripheral blood sample of 90 to 150 mL on average was drawn into heparinised tubes. A BD FACSAria II and a panel including CD45RO, CCR7, CD25, CD127, CD95 and CD27 were used to sort naive, central memory, regulatory and stem cell-like memory CD4+ T cells. All sorted populations exceeded 95% purity. PBMCs were separated immediately by Lymphoprep density gradient centrifugation and were stained directly, without being cultured. So that batch effects would be minimized, each experiment stained and sorted samples in pairs, pairing one healthy donor with one patient. These data come from a study of beta chain features in type 1 diabetes (dated by TCRdb to the late 2010s). Broadly, across the study: No differences in mean age, gender distribution, total cell number or subset yield were found between patients and healthy donors. A total of 85 million to 110 million sorted cells were examined across all samples, and RNA yield correlated strongly with the number of cells per subset. In the study, TCRB repertoires of sorted circulating CD4+ T cell subsets from recently diagnosed type 1 diabetes patients were compared with those of matched healthy donors. Naive and central memory subsets were obtained from all 30 or so donors, but regulatory and stem cell-like memory subsets were isolated from only 8 patients and roughly eight healthy donors. Here is what the overall study found, with its caveats: Sequencing cDNA rather than genomic DNA could over-represent highly expressing activated cells, although activation and CD3 levels did not differ between groups. Because the HLA sub-analyses included only small numbers of individuals, any influence of HLA type on TCRB rearrangement was left unresolved. PCR might favor shorter templates, but patient and control samples were amplified and corrected together, so any skew would affect both groups equally. Fewer insertions and more nucleotide deletions at VDJ recombination sites were observed in patients with type 1 diabetes, implying thymic rearrangement abnormalities. Naive, central memory and regulatory TCRB repertoires appeared more similar among patients than among healthy donors. In all four CD4+ subsets, TCRB CDR3 length was moderately but significantly shorter in type 1 diabetes patients.

The entire isolated RNA was reverse transcribed using the High Capacity cDNA Reverse Transcription Kit, and thus expressed TCRB transcripts were sequenced. Naive, central memory and regulatory T cell samples underwent deep immunoSEQ sequencing, averaging about 3.3 million total reads per sample. Sorted cells were lysed in RLT buffer and RNA was extracted with DNase-treated RNeasy Micro or Mini kits, depending on cell number. Each cell subset was processed on its own to prevent cross-contamination, while patient and healthy donor samples were processed together. TCRB sequences were amplified from cDNA with the immunoSEQ multiplex PCR, producing 87-bp fragments spanning the CDR3 region. Sequencing of the amplicons was done on the Illumina HiSeq platform. The original methods were these. PCR bias was corrected computationally using synthetic template baselines, and reads within Hamming distance 2 were collapsed, with unmergeable singletons discarded. Reads were aligned to IMGT to assign V, D and J genes, CDR3 length, and insertions or deletions at six rearrangement sites. Within each subset, clonotype counts were normalized to sorted cell number, after which true diversity and Gini coefficients were computed with the tcR R package. The overlap coefficient, calculated on TCRB nucleotide sequences, was used to measure repertoire sharing. Out-of-frame TCRB sequences from naive cells were analyzed as a proxy for the pre-selection repertoire. What TCRdb holds here is the immuneACCESS table cut down to in-frame rearrangements. Part of the clones is not present; checked against another copy, under half of the missing clones reflect an unresolved V gene, and the others are unexplained. V, J and clone size are taken as reported in that table, and D and trimming were inferred from the DNA itself. This sample has 600,000 to 650,000 clones in its table, and roughly 15% of those were observed once. The ten largest clones take up 0.09% to 0.095% of the sample.

Sequencing input: naive CD4+ T cells from blood. The intended sense of this specimen's cell subset or site label: true naive CD4+ T cells. This receptor was taken from a man aged 18 to 30 in good health.

CDR3 reads: CASSLVLGAYNEQFF. The base sequence is TGCGCCAGCAGCTTGGTGCTTGGGGCGTACAATGAGCAGTTCTTC. The sequence links TRBV5-1 to TRBJ2-1; a tentative D match to TRBD1 spans 5 bases. The germline V gene provides CDR1 SGHRS and CDR2 YFSETQ. The trim is 0 bases for V and 4 bases for J, with a gap of 11 bases between the germline ends. From the cysteine through the phenylalanine, the CDR3 covers 15 amino acids. Of the read, only the CDR3 DNA is kept; its 45 bases are in frame from base 1.